This T cell receptor beta chain was identified during a study of blood T cell repertoires in COVID-19. The method was immunoSEQ multiplex PCR; TCRdb's version includes in-frame clones alone and lacks a portion of them. Seen here are over 350,000 clones, approximately 89% observed once, and the top ten hold roughly 0.9%. Germline-derived CDR1 and CDR2 are KGHSH and LQKENI. This CDR3 spans 15 amino acids. Trimming took 6 bases from V and 1 from J; bases not matched to a gene: 8. The sequence derives from a woman aged 40 to 50 who had been exposed to COVID-19. The sample comprised PBMCs or T cells enriched from blood (not recorded which). The genes are TRBV18 and TRBJ2-5, with 7 bases lining up with TRBD1. CDR3 in amino acids: CASSPIGTAQETQYF. In nucleotides, the CDR3 is TGTGCCAGCTCCCCTATAGGGACAGCCCAAGAGACCCAGTACTTC.